These T cell receptor beta chains were read from a single sample in a study of T cell responses to AZD1222 COVID-19 vaccine. Generated by immunoSEQ multiplex PCR, the TCRdb table keeps only in-frame clones and is missing some. There are about 140,000 clones in the sample; approximately 92% occur only once, and under 2.5% lies in the top ten. Sequenced material: peripheral blood, taken on day 0 of AZD1222 vaccination. The receptors were sampled from an adult in good health. The CDR3 runs from the conserved cysteine through the conserved F or W. D genes are given only for firm matches. Expanded clones get a size class; other rows say once, few or many, or leave the size out.

CDR3 DNA | CDR3 protein | D gene | clone size | J gene | V gene
TGTGCCAGTAGTTTGGCGGGCACCCTGAACACTGAAGCTTTCTTT | CASSLAGTLNTEAFF | . | . | TRBJ1-1 | TRBV19
TGTGCCAGCAACGGACTAGCGGGAGGTCAGTCCTACAATGAGCAGTTCTTC | CASNGLAGGQSYNEQFF | TRBD2 | once | TRBJ2-1 | TRBV28
TGTGCCAGCTCACCTGGACAGGTTAGCAATCAGCCCCAGCATTTT | CASSPGQVSNQPQHF | TRBD1 | . | TRBJ1-5 | TRBV18
TGCGCCAGCAGCCGCTACAGGGACAATGAGCAGTTCTTC | CASSRYRDNEQFF | . | . | TRBJ2-1 | TRBV5-1
TGTGCCAGCTCACCAGGGACAGGGAGGACTAGTTCACCCCTCCACTTT | CASSPGTGRTSSPLHF | TRBD1 | once | TRBJ1-6 | TRBV18
TGTGCCAGCAGTTCTCTCGCATTGACTAGTACCTACGAGCAGTACTTC | CASSSLALTSTYEQYF | . | . | TRBJ2-7 | TRBV28
TGTGCCAGCAGTGAAGCTCTTTTAGGTCTAATTTACACCTTC | CASSEALLGLIYTF | . | . | TRBJ1-2 | TRBV2
TGTGCCAGCTCACCACCCAGCTATGGCTACACCTTC | CASSPPSYGYTF | . | . | TRBJ1-2 | TRBV18
TGTGCCAGTAGTCAAGTAGCCCCTAGCTATGGCTACACCTTC | CASSQVAPSYGYTF | . | . | TRBJ1-2 | TRBV19
TGTGCCAGCCGGATGCAGATAAACACCGGGGAGCTGTTTTTT | CASRMQINTGELFF | . | . | TRBJ2-2 | TRBV27
TGTGCCAGCAGTTTACTCGCGGGAGGAAACTACAATGAGCAGTTCTTC | CASSLLAGGNYNEQFF | TRBD2 | . | TRBJ2-1 | TRBV27
TGTGCCAGCAGTGGGGCAGGGGGTTATAGTCAGCCCCAGCATTTT | CASSGAGGYSQPQHF | TRBD1 | . | TRBJ1-5 | TRBV2
TGTGCCAGCAGTCCCTCACGGATGGGAAGGGGGAACACCATATATTTT | CASSPSRMGRGNTIYF | . | . | TRBJ1-3 | TRBV28
TGTGCCAGCAGTCGGACTAGCGGTAACAATGAGCAGTTCTTC | CASSRTSGNNEQFF | TRBD2 | . | TRBJ2-1 | TRBV6-6
TGTGCCAGCAGTATCAACTATGGCTACACCTTC | CASSINYGYTF | . | . | TRBJ1-2 | TRBV28
TGTGCCAGCTCACTAGACTCCCCTAGCCTGAGCTCCTACGAGCAGTACTTC | CASSLDSPSLSSYEQYF | . | . | TRBJ2-7 | TRBV18
TGTGCCATCAGTCAGGACCAAGAGACCCAGTACTTC | CAISQDQETQYF | . | . | TRBJ2-5 | TRBV10-3
TGTGCCAGCAGCCCCCTGGGCGGGGGCGACACCGGGGAGCTGTTTTTT | CASSPLGGGDTGELFF | . | . | TRBJ2-2 | TRBV5-4
TGTGCCAGTAAGTCGGGGGGCACTGAAGCTTTCTTT | CASKSGGTEAFF | . | . | TRBJ1-1 | TRBV19
TGTGCCAGCAGGCCCGGGACTAGCGGGAGAAATGAGCAGTTCTTC | CASRPGTSGRNEQFF | TRBD2 | . | TRBJ2-1 | TRBV27
TGTGCCATCAGTGCTTCGGACGGGAGAAACACCGGGGAGCTGTTTTTT | CAISASDGRNTGELFF | . | . | TRBJ2-2 | TRBV10-3
TGTGCCACCAGTGATTCCAGGGGCTATGGCTACACCTTC | CATSDSRGYGYTF | . | . | TRBJ1-2 | TRBV24-1
TGTGCCTCCTCTCTCGGGAGGGCCACAGATACGCAGTATTTT | CASSLGRATDTQYF | TRBD2 | . | TRBJ2-3 | TRBV19
TGTGCCAGCAGCGCAACGGGACCTCTTCCCTACAATGAGCAGTTCTTC | CASSATGPLPYNEQFF | . | once | TRBJ2-1 | TRBV7-3
TGCGCCAGCCAGCGGGGCGGGAGTTCCTACAATGAGCAGTTCTTC | CASQRGGSSYNEQFF | TRBD2 | . | TRBJ2-1 | TRBV4-1
TGTGCCAGCAGTGCTAGGGAGAGCACAGATACGCAGTATTTT | CASSARESTDTQYF | . | . | TRBJ2-3 | TRBV2
TGTGCCAGCAGCCCCAAGTTACAGCCCCAGCATTTT | CASSPKLQPQHF | . | . | TRBJ1-5 | TRBV5-8
TGTGCCATCAGTGATTTTGTCCGGGGAACCCCGAACACTGAAGCTTTCTTT | CAISDFVRGTPNTEAFF | . | . | TRBJ1-1 | TRBV10-3
TGCAGCGTTGAATTTGGAAACTATGGCTACACCTTC | CSVEFGNYGYTF | . | . | TRBJ1-2 | TRBV29-1
TGTGCCAGCAGTTACGCCCTGGACAATTCGTATGGCTACACCTTC | CASSYALDNSYGYTF | . | . | TRBJ1-2 | TRBV28
TGTGCCAGCAGCTTAGGGGGCGCGACGAACACTGAAGCTTTCTTT | CASSLGGATNTEAFF | . | once | TRBJ1-1 | TRBV7-9
TGCAGCGTTGTAGTTTTGATATCGAGGGGTGAGACCCAGTACTTC | CSVVVLISRGETQYF | . | . | TRBJ2-5 | TRBV29-1
TGTGCCAGCCCAATAGGGGTGGGCAATCAGCCCCAGCATTTT | CASPIGVGNQPQHF | . | . | TRBJ1-5 | TRBV19
TGTGCCAGCAGTTCCCTGGCGGGGACTGAAGCTTTCTTT | CASSSLAGTEAFF | . | . | TRBJ1-1 | TRBV11-3
TGTGCCAGCAGCTTGGATGGCGCCAAGAAGGCCCAGTACTTC | CASSLDGAKKAQYF | . | once | TRBJ2-5 | TRBV5-5
TGTGCCAGCAGCCAAGCCAGCGGGGGGGCCCTCGAGCAGTACTTC | CASSQASGGALEQYF | TRBD2 | once | TRBJ2-7 | TRBV3-1/TRBV3-2
TGCGCCAGCAGCCAGGGTTGGGAATATGGCTACACCTTC | CASSQGWEYGYTF | . | . | TRBJ1-2 | TRBV4-3
TGTGCCAGCAGTTACTCGAGGCTCCACAATGAGCAGTTCTTC | CASSYSRLHNEQFF | . | . | TRBJ2-1 | TRBV6-5
TGTGCCAGCCTCAAGTTGGCGACGGACCCCTACGAGCAGTACTTC | CASLKLATDPYEQYF | . | once | TRBJ2-7 | TRBV14
TGTGCCAGCAGCTTATGGGAGATTTCTGGAAACACCATATATTTT | CASSLWEISGNTIYF | . | . | TRBJ1-3 | TRBV7-2
TGTGCCATCAGTGAGTCAACTAATTCACCCCTCCACTTT | CAISESTNSPLHF | . | . | TRBJ1-6 | TRBV10-3
TGTGCCAGCAGTTTTCTGGGAGTGAACACTGAAGCTTTCTTT | CASSFLGVNTEAFF | . | . | TRBJ1-1 | TRBV6-6
TGTGCCAGCACTAAGTTGGGGGACTATGGCTACACCTTC | CASTKLGDYGYTF | . | . | TRBJ1-2 | TRBV27
TGTGCCAGCAGCCAACGTAACAGGGTGGGCACTGAAGCTTTCTTT | CASSQRNRVGTEAFF | . | . | TRBJ1-1 | TRBV3-1/TRBV3-2
TGCGCCAGCAGTTCGCACCAGGGAGGTGGAAACACCATATATTTT | CASSSHQGGGNTIYF | . | . | TRBJ1-3 | TRBV5-1
TGCGCCAGCAGCCCTTACGGGGAGGTCCCTCCCTTTTACGAGCAGTACTTC | CASSPYGEVPPFYEQYF | . | . | TRBJ2-7 | TRBV5-1
TGTGCCAGCAGTTACCTGGGACTAGCTCAAGATACGCAGTATTTT | CASSYLGLAQDTQYF | TRBD2 | . | TRBJ2-3 | TRBV6-5
TGTGCTAGTGGTTTGGCCTTATCAAAAGCGCGGGGCACTGAAGCTTTCTTT | CASGLALSKARGTEAFF | . | . | TRBJ1-1 | TRBV12-5